The rows below give T cell receptor beta chains drawn from one sample of a study of regulatory T cells in long-lasting Graves disease. TCRdb independently ran MiXCR on the multiplex PCR reads; one entry per CDR3 protein. The sample holds over 500,000 distinct CDR3 sequences, about 16% seen once. The same sample was also used in a study of T cells in Graves' hyperthyroidism and ophthalmopathy.

The specimen comprised peripheral blood mononuclear cells (PBMCs), sampled at new diagnosis, from a patient treated with antithyroid drugs. These receptors all stem from a man aged 18 to 29 with Graves disease. Each CDR3 is given with its conserved first and last residue. D genes are given only for firm matches. Clone size is shown for a subset of rows, as once, few, many or a class of expanded clone.

d_call: TRBD2; j_call: TRBJ2-7; v_call: TRBV29-1; clone_size: many; cdr3_aa: CSVTTGLAGSGYEQYF; cdr3_nt: TGCAGCGTTACAACCGGACTAGCGGGATCGGGCTACGAGCAGTACTTC
d_call: NA; j_call: TRBJ1-1; v_call: TRBV20-1; clone_size: many; cdr3_aa: CSARDTGMNTEAFF; cdr3_nt: TGCAGTGCTAGAGATACAGGGATGAACACTGAAGCTTTCTTT
d_call: NA; j_call: TRBJ1-2; v_call: TRBV6-5; clone_size: NA; cdr3_aa: CASSYPGTARGHGYTF; cdr3_nt: TGTGCCAGCAGTTACCCTGGGACCGCCCGTGGGCATGGCTACACCTTC
d_call: NA; j_call: TRBJ1-2; v_call: TRBV27; clone_size: few; cdr3_aa: CASSPNDSNYGYTF; cdr3_nt: TGTGCCAGCTCGCCCAATGACAGTAACTATGGCTACACCTTC
d_call: NA; j_call: TRBJ2-6; v_call: TRBV20-1; clone_size: many; cdr3_aa: CSARNGSSGANVLTF; cdr3_nt: TGCAGTGCTAGGAACGGGAGCTCTGGGGCCAACGTCCTGACTTTC
d_call: NA; j_call: TRBJ2-6; v_call: TRBV11-3; clone_size: NA; cdr3_aa: CASSSGEPIPSGANVLTF; cdr3_nt: TGTGCCAGCAGCTCAGGGGAACCCATCCCCTCTGGGGCCAACGTCCTGACTTTC
d_call: TRBD2; j_call: TRBJ2-3; v_call: TRBV6-9; clone_size: NA; cdr3_aa: CASSYAGLAGIGTQYF; cdr3_nt: TGTGCCAGCAGTTACGCGGGACTAGCGGGAATCGGTACGCAGTATTTT
d_call: NA; j_call: TRBJ1-6; v_call: TRBV5-1; clone_size: few; cdr3_aa: CASSIQQGPNSPLHF; cdr3_nt: TGCGCCAGCAGCATACAACAGGGTCCTAATTCACCCCTCCACTTT
d_call: TRBD2; j_call: TRBJ2-1; v_call: TRBV12-3/TRBV12-4; clone_size: NA; cdr3_aa: CASSFHLAGHNEQFF; cdr3_nt: TGTGCCAGCAGTTTCCACCTAGCGGGACACAATGAGCAGTTCTTC
d_call: TRBD2; j_call: TRBJ2-1; v_call: TRBV19; clone_size: NA; cdr3_aa: CATGWAGAPYNEQFF; cdr3_nt: TGTGCCACCGGTTGGGCGGGAGCTCCCTACAATGAGCAGTTCTTC
d_call: TRBD2; j_call: TRBJ2-3; v_call: TRBV11-2; clone_size: few; cdr3_aa: CASSQTDSSGTYTDTQYF; cdr3_nt: TGTGCCAGCAGCCAAACGGATTCTAGCGGGACCTACACAGATACGCAGTATTTT
d_call: NA; j_call: TRBJ1-3; v_call: TRBV6-1; clone_size: NA; cdr3_aa: CASKSNSGNTIYF; cdr3_nt: TGTGCCAGCAAGTCTAACTCTGGAAACACCATATATTTT
d_call: TRBD1; j_call: TRBJ1-1; v_call: TRBV27; clone_size: few; cdr3_aa: CASSLWQGGFAFF; cdr3_nt: TGTGCCAGCAGTTTATGGCAGGGGGGATTCGCTTTCTTT
d_call: TRBD2; j_call: TRBJ2-7; v_call: TRBV20-1; clone_size: NA; cdr3_aa: CSATILAGGNEQYF; cdr3_nt: TGCAGTGCTACCATACTAGCGGGAGGAAACGAGCAGTACTTC
d_call: TRBD1; j_call: TRBJ2-1; v_call: TRBV6-1; clone_size: NA; cdr3_aa: CASGEGQGWDEQFF; cdr3_nt: TGTGCCAGCGGGGAGGGACAGGGGTGGGATGAGCAGTTCTTC
d_call: NA; j_call: TRBJ2-6; v_call: TRBV10-3; clone_size: few; cdr3_aa: CAISAGPGANVLTF; cdr3_nt: TGTGCCATCAGTGCGGGGCCTGGGGCCAACGTCCTGACTTTC
d_call: TRBD1; j_call: TRBJ2-2; v_call: TRBV5-1; clone_size: many; cdr3_aa: CASSMMTGESGELFF; cdr3_nt: TGCGCCAGCAGCATGATGACAGGGGAAAGCGGGGAGCTGTTTTTT
d_call: NA; j_call: TRBJ2-5; v_call: TRBV7-8; clone_size: many; cdr3_aa: CASSYATRGETQYF; cdr3_nt: TGTGCCAGCAGCTACGCGACTAGGGGAGAGACCCAGTACTTC
d_call: TRBD1; j_call: TRBJ1-5; v_call: TRBV18; clone_size: NA; cdr3_aa: CASSPGQGGANQPQHF; cdr3_nt: TGTGCCAGCTCACCGGGACAGGGGGGTGCCAATCAGCCCCAGCATTTT
d_call: TRBD1; j_call: TRBJ2-2; v_call: TRBV3-1; clone_size: NA; cdr3_aa: CASSRPGQGNTGELFF; cdr3_nt: TGTGCCAGCAGCCGCCCGGGACAGGGCAACACCGGGGAGCTGTTTTTT
d_call: TRBD2; j_call: TRBJ2-7; v_call: TRBV15; clone_size: many; cdr3_aa: CATSRDPPGTSGSEQYF; cdr3_nt: TGTGCCACCAGCAGAGATCCCCCCGGGACTAGCGGGAGTGAGCAGTACTTC
d_call: NA; j_call: TRBJ1-1; v_call: TRBV20-1; clone_size: many; cdr3_aa: CSAREPGIDTEAFF; cdr3_nt: TGCAGTGCTAGAGAACCAGGGATAGACACTGAAGCTTTCTTT
d_call: TRBD1; j_call: TRBJ2-7; v_call: TRBV5-1; clone_size: many; cdr3_aa: CASSLGGQDHEQYF; cdr3_nt: TGCGCCAGCAGCTTGGGCGGACAGGACCACGAGCAGTACTTC
d_call: TRBD1; j_call: TRBJ1-2; v_call: TRBV7-9; clone_size: NA; cdr3_aa: CASSSDRDYGYTF; cdr3_nt: TGTGCCAGCAGCTCAGACAGGGACTATGGCTACACCTTC
d_call: TRBD1; j_call: TRBJ2-6; v_call: TRBV12-3/TRBV12-4; clone_size: few; cdr3_aa: CASSTGTGSSGANVLTF; cdr3_nt: TGTGCCAGCAGTACCGGGACAGGGTCCTCTGGGGCCAACGTCCTGACTTTC
d_call: NA; j_call: TRBJ2-3; v_call: TRBV3-1; clone_size: many; cdr3_aa: CASSQDSFSTDTQYF; cdr3_nt: TGTGCCAGCAGCCAAGATTCATTTAGCACAGATACGCAGTATTTT
d_call: NA; j_call: TRBJ2-7; v_call: TRBV5-1; clone_size: NA; cdr3_aa: CASSSKGLALWEQYF; cdr3_nt: TGTGCCAGCAGCTCGAAGGGGCTAGCTCTTTGGGAGCAGTACTTC
d_call: TRBD1; j_call: TRBJ1-2; v_call: TRBV7-9; clone_size: NA; cdr3_aa: CASSQDIDRGNGYTF; cdr3_nt: TGTGCCAGCAGCCAAGATATAGACAGGGGGAATGGCTACACCTTC
d_call: NA; j_call: TRBJ1-2; v_call: TRBV14; clone_size: NA; cdr3_aa: CASSQDLVGGYTF; cdr3_nt: TGTGCCAGCAGCCAAGATCTAGTCGGGGGCTACACCTTC
d_call: TRBD2; j_call: TRBJ2-3; v_call: TRBV6-5; clone_size: many; cdr3_aa: CASSYSGAGGRTDTQYF; cdr3_nt: TGTGCCAGCAGTTACTCAGGCGCGGGGGGCCGCACAGATACGCAGTATTTT
d_call: TRBD2; j_call: TRBJ2-1; v_call: TRBV5-4; clone_size: many; cdr3_aa: CASSRTSGRDNEQFF; cdr3_nt: TGTGCCAGCAGCCGCACTAGCGGGAGAGACAATGAGCAGTTCTTC
d_call: TRBD1; j_call: TRBJ1-1; v_call: TRBV28; clone_size: once; cdr3_aa: CASSLGQGTNTEAFF; cdr3_nt: TGTGCCAGCAGTTTGGGACAGGGTACGAACACTGAAGCTTTCTTT
d_call: TRBD2; j_call: TRBJ2-5; v_call: TRBV10-1; clone_size: NA; cdr3_aa: CASSAGGPGETQYF; cdr3_nt: TGCGCCAGCAGTGCGGGAGGGCCGGGGGAGACCCAGTACTTC
d_call: NA; j_call: TRBJ2-2; v_call: TRBV11-2; clone_size: few; cdr3_aa: CASSSRTVNTGELFF; cdr3_nt: TGTGCCAGCAGCTCCCGGACCGTCAACACCGGGGAGCTGTTTTTT
d_call: NA; j_call: TRBJ2-7; v_call: TRBV2; clone_size: many; cdr3_aa: CASDEGSNEQYF; cdr3_nt: TGTGCCAGCGACGAGGGATCTAACGAGCAGTACTTC
d_call: NA; j_call: TRBJ1-6; v_call: TRBV30; clone_size: many; cdr3_aa: CAWSYSGSPLHF; cdr3_nt: TGTGCCTGGAGTTATTCGGGATCACCCCTCCACTTT
d_call: NA; j_call: TRBJ1-4; v_call: TRBV27; clone_size: NA; cdr3_aa: CASSLSQAQNEKLFF; cdr3_nt: TGTGCCAGCAGTTTATCTCAAGCTCAGAACGAAAAACTGTTTTTT
d_call: NA; j_call: TRBJ2-7; v_call: TRBV10-3; clone_size: many; cdr3_aa: CAISSFGGSSYEQYF; cdr3_nt: TGTGCCATCAGTTCCTTTGGCGGGTCCTCCTACGAGCAGTACTTC
d_call: NA; j_call: TRBJ1-2; v_call: TRBV30; clone_size: many; cdr3_aa: CAPRGGGFYGYTF; cdr3_nt: TGTGCCCCCCGCGGGGGCGGCTTCTATGGCTACACCTTC
d_call: TRBD1; j_call: TRBJ1-6; v_call: TRBV27; clone_size: NA; cdr3_aa: CASSPTGADNSPLHF; cdr3_nt: TGTGCCAGCAGTCCTACAGGGGCTGATAATTCACCCCTCCACTTT
d_call: TRBD1; j_call: TRBJ2-3; v_call: TRBV7-3; clone_size: many; cdr3_aa: CASSSAGQGNADTQYF; cdr3_nt: TGTGCCAGCAGCTCGGCGGGACAGGGTAATGCAGATACGCAGTATTTT
d_call: NA; j_call: TRBJ1-6; v_call: TRBV28; clone_size: NA; cdr3_aa: CATVSGRWDSPLHF; cdr3_nt: TGTGCCACCGTCTCGGGACGGTGGGATTCACCCCTCCACTTT
d_call: NA; j_call: TRBJ1-3; v_call: TRBV18; clone_size: NA; cdr3_aa: CASSPPLTISGNTIYF; cdr3_nt: TGTGCCAGCTCACCACCGCTCACCATCTCTGGAAACACCATATATTTT
d_call: NA; j_call: TRBJ1-4; v_call: TRBV30; clone_size: few; cdr3_aa: CAWRLEPNNEKLFF; cdr3_nt: TGTGCCTGGCGGCTGGAGCCAAATAATGAAAAACTGTTTTTT
d_call: TRBD2; j_call: TRBJ2-7; v_call: TRBV6-5; clone_size: many; cdr3_aa: CASSWGLADYEQYF; cdr3_nt: TGTGCCAGCAGTTGGGGACTAGCGGATTACGAGCAGTACTTC
d_call: TRBD2; j_call: TRBJ2-1; v_call: TRBV9; clone_size: NA; cdr3_aa: CASSVDLKGGGLAGRNEQFF; cdr3_nt: TGTGCCAGCAGCGTAGATTTAAAAGGGGGCGGACTAGCGGGACGGAATGAGCAGTTCTTC
d_call: TRBD2; j_call: TRBJ2-1; v_call: TRBV3-1; clone_size: many; cdr3_aa: CASSRLLAGVSGEQFF; cdr3_nt: TGTGCCAGCAGCCGCCTCCTAGCGGGAGTCTCTGGTGAGCAGTTCTTC
d_call: TRBD2; j_call: TRBJ2-7; v_call: TRBV5-1; clone_size: few; cdr3_aa: CASSGPGTSVYEQYF; cdr3_nt: TGCGCCAGCAGCGGACCCGGGACTAGCGTTTACGAGCAGTACTTC
d_call: TRBD1; j_call: TRBJ2-5; v_call: TRBV7-9; clone_size: many; cdr3_aa: CASSPPDRAGETQYF; cdr3_nt: TGTGCCAGCAGCCCCCCCGACAGGGCCGGAGAGACCCAGTACTTC
d_call: TRBD1; j_call: TRBJ2-3; v_call: TRBV7-2; clone_size: NA; cdr3_aa: CASSPRTGVDTQYF; cdr3_nt: TGTGCCAGCAGCCCTCGGACAGGGGTGGATACGCAGTATTTT
d_call: NA; j_call: TRBJ2-7; v_call: TRBV28; clone_size: many; cdr3_aa: CASSIPYDSYEQYF; cdr3_nt: TGTGCCAGCAGTATCCCGTACGACTCCTACGAGCAGTACTTC
d_call: NA; j_call: TRBJ2-7; v_call: TRBV20-1; clone_size: NA; cdr3_aa: CSASPLVDEQYF; cdr3_nt: TGCAGTGCTAGCCCACTAGTTGACGAGCAGTACTTC
d_call: NA; j_call: TRBJ1-1; v_call: TRBV12-3/TRBV12-4; clone_size: NA; cdr3_aa: CASSLATGTEAFF; cdr3_nt: TGTGCCAGCAGTTTAGCGACAGGCACTGAAGCTTTCTTT
d_call: NA; j_call: TRBJ2-1; v_call: TRBV6-1; clone_size: NA; cdr3_aa: CTSSHLSDAYNEQFF; cdr3_nt: TGTACCAGCAGCCACCTCAGCGACGCCTACAATGAGCAGTTCTTC
d_call: NA; j_call: TRBJ1-2; v_call: TRBV28; clone_size: few; cdr3_aa: CASISNRLYGYTF; cdr3_nt: TGTGCCAGCATATCGAACAGGCTCTATGGCTACACCTTC
d_call: NA; j_call: TRBJ2-3; v_call: TRBV7-9; clone_size: few; cdr3_aa: CASSSYALFADTQYF; cdr3_nt: TGTGCCAGCAGCTCCTACGCCCTTTTTGCGGATACGCAGTATTTT
d_call: NA; j_call: TRBJ1-2; v_call: TRBV27; clone_size: few; cdr3_aa: CASSPQDPYLGYTF; cdr3_nt: TGTGCCAGCAGTCCGCAGGACCCATACCTTGGCTACACCTTC
d_call: NA; j_call: TRBJ1-2; v_call: TRBV7-2; clone_size: NA; cdr3_aa: CASSLAGGAEGYTF; cdr3_nt: TGTGCCAGCAGCTTAGCGGGGGGCGCGGAGGGCTACACCTTC
d_call: NA; j_call: TRBJ2-1; v_call: TRBV12-3/TRBV12-4; clone_size: many; cdr3_aa: CASSLDSRSTQFF; cdr3_nt: TGTGCCAGCAGTCTTGACTCGAGGTCCACGCAGTTCTTC
d_call: NA; j_call: TRBJ1-5; v_call: TRBV30; clone_size: many; cdr3_aa: CAWSPSVRQPQHF; cdr3_nt: TGTGCCTGGTCTCCTTCGGTCCGTCAGCCCCAGCATTTT